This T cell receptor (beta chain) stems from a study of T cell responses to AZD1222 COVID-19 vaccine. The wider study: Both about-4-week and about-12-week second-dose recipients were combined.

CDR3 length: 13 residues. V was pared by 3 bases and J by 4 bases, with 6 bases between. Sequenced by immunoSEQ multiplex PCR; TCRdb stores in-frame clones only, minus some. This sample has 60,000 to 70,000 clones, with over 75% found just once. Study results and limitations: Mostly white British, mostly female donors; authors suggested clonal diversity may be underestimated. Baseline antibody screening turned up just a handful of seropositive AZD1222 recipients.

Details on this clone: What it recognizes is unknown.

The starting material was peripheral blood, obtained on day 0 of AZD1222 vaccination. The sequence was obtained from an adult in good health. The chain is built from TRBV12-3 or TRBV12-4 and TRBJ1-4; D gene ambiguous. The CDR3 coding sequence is TGTGCCAGCAGTTTTTCCGGTAATGAAAAACTGTTTTTT. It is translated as CASSFSGNEKLFF.